This T cell receptor beta chain was identified during a study of T cells after yellow fever vaccination. Study observations and caveats: Post-booster repertoires contained most primary-vaccination clones again (96% CD4, 85% to 90% CD8). Researchers noted that a small share of clonotypes showed up in both CD4 and CD8 compartments.

This clonotype was seen many times. Its antigen is not identified. Germline values: CDR1 SGHTA, CDR2 FQGTGA. The CDR3 covers 14 residues. Losses at the gene ends were 1 base for V and 9 bases for J; bases not matched to a gene: 4. 5'RACE template switching generated TCR cDNA, adding a universal primer site and UMIs. MiXCR was run by TCRdb on the 5' RACE reads, yielding one entry per CDR3 protein. The sample has 110,000 to 150,000 distinct CDR3 sequences, under 8% seen once. The TCR originated in a man aged 25 to 45 who received the YFV17D yellow fever vaccine. The sequenced sample was CD4+ T cells sorted from PBMCs, obtained 10 days after the yellow fever booster vaccination. J is TRBJ2-1 and V is TRBV7-3; 9 positions match TRBD1. CDR3 DNA sequence: TGTGCCAGCAGCTTAAGGACAGGGGAAGGTGAGCAGTTCTTC. Protein product: CASSLRTGEGEQFF.